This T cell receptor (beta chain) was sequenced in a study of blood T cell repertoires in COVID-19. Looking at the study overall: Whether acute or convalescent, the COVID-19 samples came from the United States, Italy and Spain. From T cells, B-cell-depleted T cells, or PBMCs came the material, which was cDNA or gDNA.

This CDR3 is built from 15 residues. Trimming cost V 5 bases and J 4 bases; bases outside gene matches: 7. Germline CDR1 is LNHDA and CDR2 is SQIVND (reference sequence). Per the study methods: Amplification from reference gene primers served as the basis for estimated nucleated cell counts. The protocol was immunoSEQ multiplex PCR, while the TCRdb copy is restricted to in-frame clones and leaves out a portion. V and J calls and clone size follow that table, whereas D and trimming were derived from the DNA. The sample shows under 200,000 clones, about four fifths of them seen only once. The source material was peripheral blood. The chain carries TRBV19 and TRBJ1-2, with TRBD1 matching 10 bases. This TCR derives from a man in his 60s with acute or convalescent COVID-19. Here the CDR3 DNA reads TGTGCCAGTAGTTTCTCGACAGGGGGCATCTATGGCTACACCTTC. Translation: CASSFSTGGIYGYTF. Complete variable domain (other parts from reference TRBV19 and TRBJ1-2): DGGITQSPKYLFRKEGQNVTLSCEQNLNHDAMYWYRQDPGQGLRLIYYSQIVNDFQKGDIAEGYSVSREKKESFPLTVTSAQKNPTAFYLCASSFSTGGIYGYTFGSGTRLTVV.